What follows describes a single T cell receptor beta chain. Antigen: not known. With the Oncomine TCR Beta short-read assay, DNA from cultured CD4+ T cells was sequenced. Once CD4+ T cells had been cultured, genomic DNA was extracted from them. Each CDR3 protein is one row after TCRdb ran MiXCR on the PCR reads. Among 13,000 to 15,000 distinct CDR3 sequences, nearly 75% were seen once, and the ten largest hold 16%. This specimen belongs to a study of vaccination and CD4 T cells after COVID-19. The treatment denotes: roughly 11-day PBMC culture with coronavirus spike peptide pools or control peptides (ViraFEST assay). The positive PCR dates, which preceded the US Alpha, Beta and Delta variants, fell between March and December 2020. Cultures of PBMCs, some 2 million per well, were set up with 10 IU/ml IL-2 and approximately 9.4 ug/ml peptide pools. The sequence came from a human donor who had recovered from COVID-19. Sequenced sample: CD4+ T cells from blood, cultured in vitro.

Here the CDR3 reads CAYEGQKNTEAFF. The CDR3 coding sequence is TGTGCCTACGAGGGACAGAAGAACACTGAAGCTTTCTTT. The V gene is TRBV30, the J gene TRBJ1-1; 7 nucleotides agree with TRBD1. The junction had 6 bases not matched to a gene; V was cut back by 7 bases and J by 1 base. The CDR3 runs to 13 residues. From germline, CDR1 is GTSNPN and CDR2 SVGIG (reference sequence).